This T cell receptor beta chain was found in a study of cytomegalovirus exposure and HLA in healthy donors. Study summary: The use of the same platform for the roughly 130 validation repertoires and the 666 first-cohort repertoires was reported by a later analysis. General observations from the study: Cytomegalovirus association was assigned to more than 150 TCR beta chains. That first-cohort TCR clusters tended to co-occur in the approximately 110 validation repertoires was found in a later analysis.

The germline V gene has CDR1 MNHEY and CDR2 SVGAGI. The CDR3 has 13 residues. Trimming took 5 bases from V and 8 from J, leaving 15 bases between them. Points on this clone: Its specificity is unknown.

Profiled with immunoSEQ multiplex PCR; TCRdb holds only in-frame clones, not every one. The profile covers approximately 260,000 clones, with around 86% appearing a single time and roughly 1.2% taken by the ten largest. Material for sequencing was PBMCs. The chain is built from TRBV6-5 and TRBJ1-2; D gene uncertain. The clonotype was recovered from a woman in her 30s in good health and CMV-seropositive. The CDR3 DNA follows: TGTGCCAGCAGTCAATCAGGAGGAGAAGGCTACACCTTC. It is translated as CASSQSGGEGYTF.